Ten or more counts support the clone carrying this TCR beta chain. Its antigen remains unknown. The sample originates from a study of read filtering for tumor transcriptome and immune sequencing. Trimming left V 3 bases short and J 7 bases short, with 22 bases between. Germline V gene sequence: CDR1 SGHTA, CDR2 FQGNSA. The CDR3 covers 17 residues. Study-wide results and limits: The CD138-negative fraction was mixed bone marrow immune cells, not pure T cells.

Molecular barcoded adaptors covering alpha/delta and beta/gamma chains were used on approximately 440 ng RNA. TCRdb itself ran the reads through MiXCR, one entry per CDR3 protein. The table has fewer than 30,000 distinct CDR3 sequences, approximately 14% seen once; the top ten hold about 45%. The sample was a population of CD138-negative cells sorted from bone marrow. The chain carries TRBV7-2 and TRBJ2-1, with D perhaps TRBD1 (5 bases). The receptor was isolated from a donor at least 40 years old with multiple myeloma. CDR3 protein: CASSFSSIKGKGNEQFF. The DNA of the CDR3 is TGTGCCAGCAGCTTCAGCAGCATAAAGGGGAAGGGGAATGAGCAGTTCTTC.